The rows below give T cell receptor beta chains drawn from one sample of a study of T cells after yellow fever vaccination. TCRdb reprocessed the 5' RACE reads with MiXCR, giving one entry per CDR3 protein. The sample lists approximately 61,000 distinct CDR3 sequences, around 7% occurring once. The sequencing here drew on CD8+ T cells sorted from PBMCs, taken on the day of the first yellow fever vaccination. These receptors originate from a young man who received the YFV17D yellow fever vaccine. CDR3s include the opening cysteine and the closing phenylalanine or tryptophan. D genes are given only for firm matches. Rows may omit the clone size; those that give it use once, few, many or a size class.

d_call clone_size j_call v_call cdr3_nt cdr3_aa
NA many TRBJ2-5 TRBV20-1 TGCAGTGCTTCCCGGGGGGCGCAAGAGACCCAGTACTTC CSASRGAQETQYF
TRBD2 NA TRBJ2-7 TRBV20-1 TGCAGTGCTCGGACTAGCGGCTACTACGAGCAGTACTTC CSARTSGYYEQYF
TRBD1 many TRBJ1-2 TRBV20-1 TGCAGTGCTAGAGATGGGGACAGGGGAAACTATGGCTACACCTTC CSARDGDRGNYGYTF
NA few TRBJ2-5 TRBV20-1 TGCAGTGCTAGATATTTTGGGCAAGAGACCCAGTACTTC CSARYFGQETQYF
NA many TRBJ2-3 TRBV25-1 TGTGCCAGCAGTGAACCGGGGGGCCCCCCCCCAGATACGCAGTATTTT CASSEPGGPPPDTQYF
NA NA TRBJ2-1 TRBV12-3/TRBV12-4 TGTGCCAGCAGTTTAGGGCTGAGCCCCTGGCAGTTCTTC CASSLGLSPWQFF
NA many TRBJ2-6 TRBV9 TGTGCCAGCAGCGTAGCTCCGGTAACCGGGGCCAACGTCCTGACTTTC CASSVAPVTGANVLTF
TRBD2 NA TRBJ2-1 TRBV20-1 TGCAGTGCTGGACTAGCGGGGGGGCCTAGTGAGCAGTTCTTC CSAGLAGGPSEQFF
NA many TRBJ1-1 TRBV29-1 TGCAGCGGGGGTGAGGGTCCCCCTGAAGCTTTCTTT CSGGEGPPEAFF
NA NA TRBJ2-2 TRBV4-1 TGCGCCAGCAGCCACCCCCACGGGGACACCGGGGAGCTGTTTTTT CASSHPHGDTGELFF
NA many TRBJ2-1 TRBV7-3 TGTGCCAGCAGCTTTAGGACGAACCCCCCCTACAATGAGCAGTTCTTC CASSFRTNPPYNEQFF
NA many TRBJ1-3 TRBV21-1 TGTGCCAGCAGCGAACTGCCGGGACCTGGAAACACCATATATTTT CASSELPGPGNTIYF
NA few TRBJ1-5 TRBV19 TGTGCCAGCAGGGGAGGGGGTATAGGTCAGCCCCAGCATTTT CASRGGGIGQPQHF
TRBD2 NA TRBJ2-1 TRBV4-1 TGCGCCAGCAGCCAAGATCTGGGGGGGGGTCAGGAGCAGTTCTTC CASSQDLGGGQEQFF
TRBD1 many TRBJ2-1 TRBV12-3/TRBV12-4 TGTGCCAGCACCTGGGACAGTAGCTCCTACAATGAGCAGTTCTTC CASTWDSSSYNEQFF
NA many TRBJ1-5 TRBV6-2/TRBV6-3 TGTGCCAGCAGTTCGGGGGCCGCGGGGACGCATTTT CASSSGAAGTHF
NA few TRBJ1-4 TRBV7-8 TGTGCCAGCAGCCGACAGGCGACGGGGAGGGAAAATGAAAAACTGTTTTTT CASSRQATGRENEKLFF
NA many TRBJ1-1 TRBV12-3/TRBV12-4 TGTGCCAGCAGGCCGCCAGGGAACACTGAAGCTTTCTTT CASRPPGNTEAFF